The 25 T cell receptor beta chains presented below share a single source sample, sequenced in a study of cytomegalovirus exposure and HLA in healthy donors (dated by TCRdb to the late 2010s). Libraries were made using the immunoSEQ multiplex PCR assay. For the multiplex PCR, a mixture combining 60 forward primers for TCR Vbeta segments and 13 reverse primers for TCR Jbeta segments was used. TCRdb stores this immuneACCESS table with in-frame sequences only. Part of the clones is absent; in the studies checked, under half of the shortfall reflects unresolved V genes, and no reason is known for the rest. The sample data list 190,000 or so clones, and 75% to 85% of these were observed just once. The top ten hold under 0.85% of the sample. The sequencing sample was made of PBMCs. The receptor source for this set is a boy aged 5-17 years in good health and CMV-seronegative.

The chain has TRBV6-1 and TRBJ2-4; the D is unclear. Germline CDR1 reads MNHNS; CDR2 reads SASEGT. V lost 6 bases, J lost 6 bases, and 9 bases lay in between. The CDR3 has 12 amino acids. CDR3: CASSENGNIQYF. The CDR3 DNA is TGTGCCAGCAGCGAAAACGGAAACATTCAGTACTTC.

This chain connects TRBV30 to TRBJ1-4; TRBD1 might be the D (5 bases). The CDR3 extends over 14 amino acids. The V end lost 5 bases, the J end lost 4 bases, and 14 bases lay between the germline ends. The germline gives CDR1 GTSNPN, CDR2 SVGIG (reference sequence). DNA for the CDR3: TGTGCCTGGGACCTCGGGGGGATTAATGAAAAACTGTTTTTT. Translated, it gives CAWDLGGINEKLFF.

This clone was seen a few times. This chain connects TRBV6-1 to TRBJ1-5, with TRBD1 matching over 8 bases. V was pared by 5 bases and J by 7 bases, with 10 bases of the junction left unmatched. This CDR3 has 15 residues. CDR1 MNHNS and CDR2 SASEGT come from the germline V gene. DNA of the CDR3: TGTGCCAGCAGTTCCCGACAGGGGATTGGGCAGCCCCAGCATTTT. Its translation: CASSSRQGIGQPQHF.

V usage is TRBV18 and J usage is TRBJ1-4; D is unresolved. Germline V gene data show CDR1 as KGHSH and CDR2 as LQKENI. Trimming shortened V by 2 bases and J by 4 bases, and 17 bases separated the two germline ends. CDR3 size: 17 residues. In DNA form, the CDR3 reads TGTGCCAGCTCACCATTGGCGCCGGGGTCACGTAATGAAAAACTGTTTTTT. Encoded protein: CASSPLAPGSRNEKLFF.

The chain employs TRBV15 and TRBJ1-4; a weak D match, TRBD1 (6 bases). V was trimmed by 5 bases and J by 8 bases, leaving 24 bases between them. The germline CDR1 and CDR2 sequences are LNHNV and YYDKDF (reference sequence). CDR3 length: 17 amino acids. The CDR3 here is CATSAGVEGQQYEKLFF. The CDR3 DNA is TGTGCCACCAGCGCAGGGGTTGAAGGACAACAGTACGAAAAACTGTTTTTT.

In nucleotides, the CDR3 is TGTGCTAGTGGTTTGGGGACAGGGGGATCCTACGAGCAGTACTTC. It translates to CASGLGTGGSYEQYF. The chain joins TRBV12-5 to TRBJ2-7, with 10 positions matching TRBD1. Unmatched junction bases numbered 1, after V lost 1 base and J lost 1 base. CDR3 length: 15 residues. Germline CDR1 reads LGHNT; CDR2 reads FRNRAP.

The J gene is TRBJ1-1, the V gene TRBV18, with TRBD1 identical over 9 bases. CDR3 size: 16 residues. Germline V lookup: CDR1 KGHSH, CDR2 LQKENI. V lost 6 bases to trimming and J lost 1 base; unmatched junction nucleotides: 9. The chain's CDR3 is CASSQRQGVTNTEAFF. For the CDR3, the DNA is TGTGCCAGCTCCCAACGACAGGGGGTGACGAACACTGAAGCTTTCTTT.

This clone was seen only once. CDR3 nucleotides: TGTGCCAGCAGCTTAGGGGCGGACACCGGGGAGCTGTTTTTT. Amino acids: CASSLGADTGELFF. The rearrangement joins TRBV7-3 to TRBJ2-2, with a weak D call TRBD1 (5 bases). This CDR3 has 14 residues. Per germline, CDR1 SGHTA and CDR2 FQGTGA. V was cut by 2 bases and J by 3 bases, with 7 bases left in between.

CDR3 coding DNA: TGTGCCAGTAGTCGATTAGCGGGCCTCTACGAGCAGTACTTC. Residues: CASSRLAGLYEQYF. V usage is TRBV19 and J usage is TRBJ2-7, with TRBD2 identical over 7 bases. The V gene end was trimmed by 5 bases and the J gene end by 3 bases; junction bases not matched to a gene: 7. Looked up from germline, CDR1 is LNHDA and CDR2 is SQIVND (reference sequence). This CDR3 comprises 14 residues.

The J gene is TRBJ1-1, the V gene TRBV4-1; D perhaps matches TRBD1 (5 bases). CDR1 and CDR2 (germline): MGHRA, YSYEKL. V lost 2 bases, J lost 7 bases, and 14 bases lay in between. There are 14 residues in the CDR3. The DNA for the CDR3 is TGCGCCAGCAGCCAAATTAACCCACAGGTTGAAGCTTTCTTT. Translation: CASSQINPQVEAFF.

The chain joins TRBV10-3 to TRBJ1-1; D is unresolved. Germline-derived CDR1 and CDR2 are ENHRY and SYGVKD. Trimming removed 2 bases from V and 6 bases from J, with 13 bases in between. This CDR3 is built from 14 residues. CDR3 region: CAISEEGAHAEAFF. CDR3 bases: TGTGCCATCAGTGAGGAGGGTGCGCACGCTGAAGCTTTCTTT.

The gene calls are TRBV2 and TRBJ1-1; 9 bases match TRBD1. CDR3 length: 17 amino acids. Looked up from germline, CDR1 is SNHLY and CDR2 is FYNNEI. The J segment lost 0 bases and the V segment lost 6 bases, leaving 11 bases of the junction unmatched. The CDR3 here is CASSRDRVNWMNTEAFF. The CDR3 nucleotides are TGTGCCAGCAGCCGGGACAGGGTTAATTGGATGAACACTGAAGCTTTCTTT.

CDR3 loop: CASSETGTGRPGANVLTF. CDR3 nucleotides: TGTGCCAGCAGTGAGACCGGGACAGGGAGGCCTGGGGCCAACGTCCTGACTTTC. The gene calls are TRBV6-1 and TRBJ2-6; 9 bases align to TRBD1. V lost 3 bases to trimming and J lost 2 bases; unmatched junction nucleotides: 8. Germline lookup yields CDR1 MNHNS and CDR2 SASEGT. This CDR3 contains 18 residues.

The chain couples TRBV5-4 to TRBJ2-1; 16 nucleotides match TRBD2. Per germline, CDR1 SGHNT and CDR2 YYREEE (reference sequence). Germline trimming cut 0 bases from V and 9 bases from J; bases unmatched to any gene: 6. This CDR3 comprises 17 residues. CDR3 bases: TGTGCCAGCAGCTTGGGGGGACTAGCGGGAGGGGAGGGTGAGCAGTTCTTC. The encoded protein is CASSLGGLAGGEGEQFF.

The chain carries TRBV14 and TRBJ2-7; 7 nucleotides match TRBD1. Losses at the gene ends were 1 base for V and 5 bases for J; bases not matched to a gene: 8. Per germline, CDR1 SGHDN and CDR2 FVKESK. This CDR3 has 15 amino acids. The DNA for the CDR3 is TGTGCCAGCAGCCAAGTCAGGGGGATCCAGGACGAGCAGTACTTC. This codes for CASSQVRGIQDEQYF.

The CDR3 nucleotides are TGTGCCAGCAGACTACAGGAGGGCACTGAAGCTTTCTTT. Its protein is CASRLQEGTEAFF. The V gene is TRBV7-6, the J gene TRBJ1-1, with D perhaps matching TRBD1 (5 bases). This CDR3 has 13 amino acids. Trimming shortened V by 6 bases and J by 4 bases, and 12 bases separated the two germline ends. Germline lookup yields CDR1 SGHVS and CDR2 FNYEAQ.

The CDR3 sequence is CASSLAGGSTGELFF. CDR3 nucleotides: TGTGCCAGCAGCTTAGCGGGGGGGTCCACCGGGGAGCTGTTTTTT. J is TRBJ2-2 and V is TRBV7-9; 7 bases line up with TRBD2. CDR1 SEHNR and CDR2 FQNEAQ come from the germline V gene (reference sequence). CDR3 length equals 15 residues. V lost 0 bases to trimming and J lost 4 bases; unmatched junction nucleotides: 2.

J is TRBJ1-4 and V is TRBV28, with 8 bases lining up with TRBD1. This CDR3 spans 15 amino acids. Germline-derived CDR1 and CDR2 are MDHEN and SYDVKM. Unmatched junction bases numbered 13, after V lost 9 bases and J lost 7 bases. The CDR3 DNA is TGTGCCAGTGCAACCCCCAGGGGGCTGGGTGAAAAACTGTTTTTT. Protein product: CASATPRGLGEKLFF.

This rearrangement joins TRBV10-3 to TRBJ1-2; 8 bases map to TRBD1. Germline V gene data show CDR1 as ENHRY and CDR2 as SYGVKD. V lost 11 bases and J lost 3; bases outside the gene matches: 17. The CDR3 is 16 amino acids. The CDR3 loop is CAARGGTGTGDYGYTF. CDR3 sequence (DNA): TGTGCCGCCAGGGGCGGAACCGGGACAGGAGACTATGGCTACACCTTC.

The chain couples TRBV13 to TRBJ1-4; TRBD1 is a possible D gene (6 bases). Germline CDR1 is PRHDT and CDR2 is FYEKMQ (reference sequence). The germline V and J ends were trimmed by 5 bases and 8 bases, with 12 bases remaining between them. The CDR3 is 13 residues long. The CDR3 DNA follows: TGTGCCAGCAGCAACAGGGTCGGAGAAAAACTGTTTTTT. Amino acid sequence: CASSNRVGEKLFF.

The chain couples TRBV29-1 to TRBJ2-2, with TRBD2 identical over 9 bases. V was clipped by 7 bases and J by 2 bases; unmatched bases: 5. Germline assignment: CDR1 SQVTM and CDR2 ANQGSEA. The CDR3 spans 14 residues. This chain's CDR3 is CSGGGLANTGELFF. For the CDR3, the DNA is TGCAGCGGTGGGGGACTAGCTAACACCGGGGAGCTGTTTTTT.

The chain has TRBV10-3 and TRBJ2-7; 14 nucleotides align to TRBD2. Germline CDR1 is ENHRY and CDR2 is SYGVKD. V shed 4 bases, J shed 5 bases, and the junction held 4 bases outside the gene matches. The CDR3 length is 15 residues. The CDR3 nucleotides read TGTGCCATCAGTGGACTAGCGGGGGGGATCGACGAGCAGTACTTC. Its translation: CAISGLAGGIDEQYF.

This clone was seen only once. The chain uses TRBV6-1 and TRBJ2-2; D might be TRBD1 (6 bases). Per the germline V gene, CDR1 is MNHNS and CDR2 is SASEGT. Trimming cost V 5 bases and J 6 bases, with 10 bases left between them. This CDR3 region has 13 residues. The CDR3 reads CASSLQGSGELFF. In DNA form, the CDR3 reads TGTGCCAGCAGTCTACAGGGATCCGGGGAGCTGTTTTTT.

The chain has TRBV4-1 and TRBJ1-4, with a possible D match to TRBD1 (6 bases). The CDR3 runs to 16 residues. The V end was cut by 0 bases, the J end by 8 bases, with 16 bases between. Germline CDR1 is MGHRA and CDR2 is YSYEKL. CDR3 loop: CASSQDRGRVREKLFF. The CDR3 nucleotides read TGCGCCAGCAGCCAAGATAGGGGGAGGGTGAGGGAAAAACTGTTTTTT.

V and J are TRBV6-5 and TRBJ2-1, with a possible D match to TRBD2 (5 bases). Germline values: CDR1 MNHEY, CDR2 SVGAGI. The CDR3 is made up of 11 amino acids. Trimming stripped 2 bases from V and 11 bases from J, with 7 bases between. This CDR3 reads CASSYASKQFF. The CDR3 DNA is TGTGCCAGCAGTTACGCTAGCAAGCAGTTCTTC.